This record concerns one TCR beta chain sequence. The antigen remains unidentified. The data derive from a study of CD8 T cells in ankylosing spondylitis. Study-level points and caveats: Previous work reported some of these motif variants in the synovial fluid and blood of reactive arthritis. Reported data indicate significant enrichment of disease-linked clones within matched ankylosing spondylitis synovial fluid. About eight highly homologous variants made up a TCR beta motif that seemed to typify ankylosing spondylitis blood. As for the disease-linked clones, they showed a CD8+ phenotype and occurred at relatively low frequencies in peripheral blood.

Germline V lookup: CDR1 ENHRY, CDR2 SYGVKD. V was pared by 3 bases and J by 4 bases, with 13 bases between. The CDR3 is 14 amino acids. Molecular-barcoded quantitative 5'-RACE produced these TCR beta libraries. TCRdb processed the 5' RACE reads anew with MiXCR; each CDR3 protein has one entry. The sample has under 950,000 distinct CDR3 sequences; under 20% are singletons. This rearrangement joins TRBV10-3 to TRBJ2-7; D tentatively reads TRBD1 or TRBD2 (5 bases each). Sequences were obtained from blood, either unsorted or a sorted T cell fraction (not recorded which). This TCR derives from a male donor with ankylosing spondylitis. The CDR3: CAISDGDPPYEQYF. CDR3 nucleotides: TGTGCCATCAGTGATGGGGACCCACCTTACGAGCAGTACTTC.